A single sample is the source of the 27 T cell receptor beta chains below, sequenced in a study of blood T cell repertoires in COVID-19. The table came from immunoSEQ multiplex PCR; TCRdb's copy has only in-frame clones and leaves some out. The sample shows more than 150,000 clones, roughly four fifths of them seen only once. Sequencing input: peripheral blood. These TCRs come from a woman aged 40-49 years with acute or convalescent COVID-19.

CDR3 nucleotide sequence: TGCACCAGCAGCCACGGAGACAGGGATCGATTGGGCAATCAGCCCCAGCATTTT. This translates into CTSSHGDRDRLGNQPQHF. The chain joins TRBV1 to TRBJ1-5; TRBD1 is the table's D call and was not checked against the DNA. TRBV1 is shown as a pseudogene. The CDR3 spans 18 residues.

This chain joins TRBV28 and TRBJ1-3, with no clear D. Germline lookup yields CDR1 MDHEN and CDR2 SYDVKM. The ends were cut back, 3 bases at V and 2 bases at J, with 11 bases in the middle. CDR3 length: 15 residues. CDR3 protein: CASSLLPGTGNTIYF. CDR3 DNA: TGTGCCAGCAGTTTGCTCCCGGGGACTGGAAACACCATATATTTT.

The chain uses TRBV7-2 and TRBJ2-5, with TRBD2 identical over 11 bases. V lost 5 bases and J lost 2; bases outside the gene matches: 7. Germline V gene sequence: CDR1 SGHTA, CDR2 FQGNSA. The CDR3 is 16 residues long. For the CDR3, the DNA is TGTGCCAGCAGCCCGGGACTAGCGGCACCTCAAGAGACCCAGTACTTC. It translates to CASSPGLAAPQETQYF.

This sequence joins TRBV28 and TRBJ1-5; TRBD1 might be the D (6 bases). The CDR3 is 14 residues long. Germline V gives CDR1 MDHEN, CDR2 SYDVKM. Trimming took off 6 bases at V and 11 bases at J, with 20 bases between the two ends. CDR3 region: CASRDKQGRSAQHF. CDR3 DNA sequence: TGTGCCAGCAGGGACAAACAGGGACGTTCAGCCCAGCATTTT.

The rearrangement joins TRBV5-6 to TRBJ2-7; tentatively, D is TRBD1 (5 bases). Deletions cut 2 bases from V and 0 bases from J, with 6 bases between. CDR1 and CDR2 (germline): SGHDT, YYEEEE. CDR3 length: 13 amino acids. The DNA for the CDR3 is TGTGCCAGCAGCTTCGACAGCTCCTACGAGCAGTACTTC. This codes for CASSFDSSYEQYF.

The chain employs TRBV28 and TRBJ1-2; perhaps TRBD1 as D (5 bases). CDR1 MDHEN and CDR2 SYDVKM come from the germline V gene. The CDR3 has 14 amino acids. The V end was cut by 3 bases, the J end by 4 bases, with 12 bases between. DNA of the CDR3: TGTGCCAGCAGTTTGGTGACAGCCATCTATGGCTACACCTTC. It translates to CASSLVTAIYGYTF.

This clone appeared a single time. The chain has TRBV5-1 and TRBJ2-2; TRBD2 is a possible D gene (7 bases). V lost 3 bases and J lost 6, with 15 bases in between. The CDR3 consists of 15 residues. CDR1 SGHRS and CDR2 YFSETQ come from the germline V gene. DNA of the CDR3: TGCGCCAGCAGCTCCCTAGACGGGGGGCCCGGGGAGCTGTTTTTT. It encodes CASSSLDGGPGELFF.

This clone occurred a few times. This chain uses TRBV24-1 with TRBJ1-5; D not resolved. V lost 4 bases and J 9 bases, leaving 12 bases between the germline ends. CDR1 and CDR2 from the germline V gene are KGHDR and SFDVKD. The CDR3 loop spans 13 amino acids. The CDR3 loop reads CATSELWSGPQHF. The CDR3 region has the DNA TGTGCCACCAGTGAACTTTGGAGTGGGCCCCAGCATTTT.

In regard to this clone: Other DNA sequences within the sample encode an identical CDR3. CDR3 in amino acids: CASSAGNYGYTF. The CDR3 DNA follows: TGTGCCAGCAGTGCCGGTAACTATGGCTACACCTTC. The chain joins TRBV6-4 to TRBJ1-2; no clear D gene. CDR1 is MRHNA, CDR2 SNTAGT, per germline. V shed 4 bases and J shed 1 base, with 4 bases lying between them. The CDR3 spans 12 residues.

The J gene is TRBJ1-3, the V gene TRBV10-3; 8 bases fit TRBD1. V trimming: 6 bases; J trimming: 3 bases; junction bases outside the gene matches: 13. The V gene's germline CDR1 is ENHRY and CDR2 SYGVKD. The CDR3 is 17 amino acids. The CDR3: CAIRATDRGHDGNTIYF. CDR3 sequence (DNA): TGTGCCATCAGAGCCACTGACAGGGGACATGATGGAAACACCATATATTTT.

In this sample, this clone turned up once. The rearrangement uses TRBV19 and TRBJ1-5; 8 bases are a match to TRBD1. This CDR3 spans 20 amino acids. V shed 3 bases and J 3 bases; nucleotides not matched to a gene: 19. Germline V gene lookup returns CDR1 LNHDA and CDR2 SQIVND (reference sequence). The CDR3, as DNA: TGTGCCAGTAGTATGGTGCTTTCGGCAGGGGGCGCGAGCTTCAATCAGCCCCAGCATTTT. Protein: CASSMVLSAGGASFNQPQHF.

The chain is built from TRBV6-5 and TRBJ1-4; D unresolved. V shed 10 bases and J shed 4 bases, with 13 bases lying between them. In germline, CDR1 is MNHEY, CDR2 SVGAGI. The CDR3 covers 13 residues. CDR3: CATSTLVNEKLFF. The CDR3, as DNA: TGTGCCACCTCGACATTAGTTAATGAAAAACTGTTTTTT.

J is TRBJ1-2 and V is TRBV9; TRBD1 might be the D (6 bases). Trimming took off 0 bases at V and 2 bases at J, with 11 bases between the two ends. The germline CDR1 and CDR2 sequences are SGDLS and YYNGEE. This CDR3 spans 15 amino acids. The DNA for the CDR3 is TGTGCCAGCAGCGTAGCTGACGGACAGAACTATGGCTACACCTTC. Encoded protein: CASSVADGQNYGYTF.

CDR3 sequence (DNA): TGTGCCAGCAGCCAAGTTGGTTCTAGTTATGGTTACAATGAGCAGTTCTTC. It is translated as CASSQVGSSYGYNEQFF. V is TRBV3-1 (or the pseudogene TRBV3-2) and J is TRBJ2-1; no definite D call. Trimming took 1 base from V and 4 from J, leaving 17 bases between them. Germline V gives CDR1 LGHDT, CDR2 YNNKEL (reference sequence). The CDR3 runs 17 residues.

This clone was seen more than once but under ten times. J is TRBJ2-3 and V is TRBV7-3, with a weak D call TRBD2 (5 bases). Germline loops: CDR1 SGHTA, CDR2 FQGTGA. V was cut by 2 bases and J by 6 bases, with 9 bases left in between. This CDR3 comprises 13 residues. CDR3 amino acids: CASSLGLVDTQYF. CDR3 bases: TGTGCCAGCAGCTTAGGACTGGTTGATACGCAGTATTTT.

CDR3 sequence (DNA): TGTGCCAGCAGTGCCCGGGACAGGGCCCTGTTTTTT. Its translation: CASSARDRALFF. The V call is TRBV27, the J call TRBJ1-4; TRBD1 matches at 9 bases. Unmatched junction bases numbered 6, after V lost 5 bases and J lost 14 bases. CDR3 length: 12 residues. The germline V gene has CDR1 MNHEY and CDR2 SMNVEV (reference sequence). Supplemented by reference TRBV27 and TRBJ1-4, the full variable domain reads EAQVTQNPRYLITVTGKKLTVTCSQNMNHEYMSWYRQDPGLGLRQIYYSMNVEVTDKGDVPEGYKVSRKEKRNFPLILESPSPNQTSLYFCASSARDRALFFGSGTQLSVL.

This clone was seen only once. This chain connects TRBV30 to TRBJ1-5; D might be TRBD1 (5 bases). V was cut by 1 base and J by 3 bases, with 10 bases left in between. Germline V gene sequence: CDR1 GTSNPN, CDR2 SVGIG (reference sequence). The CDR3 spans 14 residues. Here the CDR3 DNA reads TGTGCCTGGAGTGGAGGACAACTCAATCAGCCCCAGCATTTT. It translates to CAWSGGQLNQPQHF.

The genes are TRBV10-3 and TRBJ2-1; 11 positions match TRBD1. This CDR3 region has 14 residues. Germline values: CDR1 ENHRY, CDR2 SYGVKD. The V and J ends lost 2 bases and 8 bases, in that order; junction bases with no gene match: 2. The chain's CDR3 is CAISERTGGDEQFF. The CDR3 DNA sequence: TGTGCCATCAGTGAGCGGACAGGGGGCGATGAGCAGTTCTTC.

The chain is built from TRBV5-1 and TRBJ2-1, with D possibly being TRBD2 (5 bases). The ends were cut back, 5 bases at V and 7 bases at J, with 7 bases in the middle. In germline, CDR1 is SGHRS, CDR2 YFSETQ. This CDR3 contains 11 residues. The CDR3 DNA reads as TGCGCCAGCAGGAGGGAAAATGAGCAGTTCTTC. The encoded protein is CASRRENEQFF.

The rearrangement joins TRBV4-2 to TRBJ1-2, with D possibly being TRBD1 (6 bases). CDR3 length: 14 residues. V lost 1 base and J 8 bases, leaving 14 bases between the germline ends. Looked up from germline, CDR1 is LGHNA and CDR2 is YNFKEQ. As DNA, the CDR3 is TGTGCCAGCAGCCAAGCGGACAGCTCTAGGGGCTACACCTTC. Translating gives CASSQADSSRGYTF.

This sequence joins TRBV4-1 and TRBJ2-7; 7 bases are a match to TRBD1. V shed 1 base, J shed 3 bases, and the junction held 6 bases outside the gene matches. Germline assignment: CDR1 MGHRA and CDR2 YSYEKL. The CDR3 totals 15 residues. The CDR3 sequence: CASSQADREVYEQYF. The CDR3 DNA is TGCGCCAGCAGCCAAGCCGACAGGGAAGTCTACGAGCAGTACTTC.

This chain uses TRBV27 with TRBJ2-7; D is uncertain. The CDR3 is 14 amino acids. The ends were cut back, 5 bases at V and 4 bases at J, with 15 bases in the middle. From germline, CDR1 is MNHEY and CDR2 SMNVEV (reference sequence). The CDR3, as DNA: TGTGCCAGCAGTCGACGACTCACTCAGTACGAGCAGTACTTC. This sequence encodes CASSRRLTQYEQYF.

This clone has more than one count but fewer than ten. The genes are TRBV5-5 and TRBJ1-1, with D hard to call. Germline CDR1 SGHKS, CDR2 YYEKEE (reference sequence). The CDR3 loop spans 15 amino acids. Trimming shortened V by 1 base and J by 0 bases, and 10 bases separated the two germline ends. DNA of the CDR3: TGTGCCAGCAGCTTGTCACGGGTGATGAACACTGAAGCTTTCTTT. This translates into CASSLSRVMNTEAFF.

The genes are TRBV9 and TRBJ2-3; tentatively, D is TRBD2 (6 bases). Trimming stripped 2 bases from V and 0 bases from J, with 13 bases between. CDR1 is SGDLS and CDR2 is YYNGEE in the germline V gene. This CDR3 region has 16 residues. The DNA for the CDR3 is TGTGCCAGCAGCGTTCGGGGCGGGATTAGCACAGATACGCAGTATTTT. The encoded protein is CASSVRGGISTDTQYF.

DNA for the CDR3: TGTGCCAGCAGCCAAGGGACTAGATTTGCGACCCAGTACTTC. Translating gives CASSQGTRFATQYF. The rearrangement uses TRBV7-2 and TRBJ2-5; 8 nucleotides align to TRBD2. The length of the CDR3 is 14 residues. Germline loops: CDR1 SGHTA, CDR2 FQGNSA. Losses at the gene ends were 5 bases for V and 7 bases for J; bases not matched to a gene: 9.

The V gene is TRBV6-4, the J gene TRBJ1-2; TRBD1 aligns across 12 bases. Trimming at V came to 5 bases and at J to 4 bases, leaving 5 bases not matched to a gene. Germline CDR1 MRHNA, CDR2 SNTAGT. The CDR3 covers 15 residues. CDR3 nucleotide sequence: TGTGCCAGCAGTCCGGTGGGACAGGGGGCCTATGGCTACACCTTC. Translating gives CASSPVGQGAYGYTF.

This chain uses TRBV3-1 (or the pseudogene TRBV3-2) with TRBJ1-6, with a possible D match to TRBD1 (5 bases). Trimming removed 4 bases from V and 4 bases from J, with 11 bases in between. Germline V gene data show CDR1 as LGHDT and CDR2 as YNNKEL (reference sequence). The CDR3 length is 15 residues. The CDR3 DNA is TGTGCCAGCAGCCGCGAAGGGGTTTATAATTCACCCCTCCACTTT. Protein product: CASSREGVYNSPLHF.